These 8 T cell receptor beta chains share one sample of origin, sequenced in a study of T-cell reconstitution after alpha-beta-depleted transplantation in children. Unique molecular identifiers were used in preparing the TCRbeta library. TCRdb processed the PCR reads anew with MiXCR; each CDR3 protein has one entry. The sample lists about 340,000 distinct CDR3 sequences; more than 10% were seen once. The material sequenced was PBMCs, taken from the stem cell graft. All receptors derive from a human donor who donated a stem cell graft to a child with Fanconi anemia.

This clonotype was counted only a few times. The rearrangement links TRBV14 to TRBJ2-6; D is perhaps TRBD2 (5 bases). From germline, CDR1 is SGHDN and CDR2 FVKESK. This CDR3 comprises 15 residues. Between the trimmed V and J ends, which lost 3 bases and 0 bases, there was a span of 6 bases. In DNA form, the CDR3 reads TGTGCCAGCAGCCAGCTAGCCTCTGGGGCCAACGTCCTGACTTTC. This sequence encodes CASSQLASGANVLTF.

J is TRBJ2-3 and V is TRBV5-1; D is possibly TRBD1 or TRBD2 (6 bases each). Germline V gives CDR1 SGHRS, CDR2 YFSETQ. The CDR3 consists of 15 residues. Trimming took 9 bases from V and 0 from J, leaving 17 bases between them. The CDR3 loop is CATNFVGGSTDTQYF. The CDR3 DNA follows: TGCGCCACCAACTTCGTGGGGGGCAGCACAGATACGCAGTATTTT.

This clonotype was seen at least ten times. The chain combines TRBV20-1 with TRBJ1-1, with 9 bases fitting TRBD1. This CDR3 region has 14 residues. Unmatched junction bases numbered 6, after V lost 3 bases and J lost 4 bases. Germline V lookup: CDR1 DFQATT, CDR2 SNEGSKA (reference sequence). The CDR3 is CSASSGQGPTEAFF. Here the CDR3 DNA reads TGCAGTGCTAGTTCGGGACAGGGTCCCACTGAAGCTTTCTTT.

The J gene is TRBJ2-2, the V gene TRBV7-2; possibly TRBD1 for D (6 bases). V was trimmed by 3 bases and J by 3 bases, leaving 11 bases between them. The CDR3 has 15 amino acids. Per the germline V gene, CDR1 is SGHTA and CDR2 is FQGNSA. CDR3 loop: CASSLSQGHTGELFF. CDR3 bases: TGTGCCAGCAGCTTGTCACAGGGACACACCGGGGAGCTGTTTTTT.

This clonotype appeared many times. This chain joins TRBV20-1 and TRBJ2-3, with D hard to call. Germline assignment: CDR1 DFQATT and CDR2 SNEGSKA (reference sequence). The CDR3 has 14 amino acids. The V gene lost 0 bases and the J gene lost 0 bases, with 7 bases spanning the gap. CDR3 DNA: TGCAGTGCTAGAGATAGGCTAAGCACAGATACGCAGTATTTT. Translated: CSARDRLSTDTQYF.

This clonotype appeared many times. The chain carries TRBV12-3 or TRBV12-4 and TRBJ1-1, with a tentative D call TRBD1 (5 bases). The CDR3 is made up of 15 amino acids. The V gene lost 6 bases and the J gene lost 2 bases, with 16 bases spanning the gap. CDR3 residues: CASRATQGANTEAFF. For the CDR3, the DNA is TGTGCCAGCAGAGCCACTCAGGGTGCCAACACTGAAGCTTTCTTT.

In regard to this clonotype: A much larger clone is a single base away; this may be a read error. This chain joins TRBV6-1 and TRBJ2-6; weak D call: TRBD1 (6 bases). The CDR3 runs to 16 residues. Trimming shortened V by 6 bases and J by 0 bases, and 12 bases separated the two germline ends. Germline assignment: CDR1 MNHNS and CDR2 SASEGT. CDR3 sequence (DNA): TGTGCCAGCAGCCACCAGGGGTCCTCTGGGGCCAACGTCCTGACTTTC. Amino acids: CASSHQGSSGANVLTF.

This clonotype was counted at least ten times. The chain joins TRBV20-1 to TRBJ2-3; 8 bases match TRBD1. The ends lost 6 bases at V and 7 bases at J; junction bases unmatched: 9. The CDR3 has 13 residues. The V gene's germline CDR1 is DFQATT and CDR2 SNEGSKA (reference sequence). The DNA of the CDR3 is TGCAGTGCCGTGATCCTCAGGGGGCATACGCAGTATTTT. Protein: CSAVILRGHTQYF.